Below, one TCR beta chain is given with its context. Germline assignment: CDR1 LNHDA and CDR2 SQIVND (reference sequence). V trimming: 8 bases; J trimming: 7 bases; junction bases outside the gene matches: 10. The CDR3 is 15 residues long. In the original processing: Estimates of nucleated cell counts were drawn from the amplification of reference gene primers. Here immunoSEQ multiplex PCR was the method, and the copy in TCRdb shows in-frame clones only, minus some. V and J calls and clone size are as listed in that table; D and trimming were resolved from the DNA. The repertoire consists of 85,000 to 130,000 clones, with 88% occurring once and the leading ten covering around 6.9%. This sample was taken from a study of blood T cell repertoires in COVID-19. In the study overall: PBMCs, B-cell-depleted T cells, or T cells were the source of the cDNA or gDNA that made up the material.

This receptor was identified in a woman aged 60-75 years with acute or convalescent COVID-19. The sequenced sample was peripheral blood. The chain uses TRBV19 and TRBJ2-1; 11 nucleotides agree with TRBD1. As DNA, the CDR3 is TGTGCCAGTCTCTCGAGGGACAGGGGGACAAATGAGCAGTTCTTC. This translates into CASLSRDRGTNEQFF. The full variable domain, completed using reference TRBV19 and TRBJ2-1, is DGGITQSPKYLFRKEGQNVTLSCEQNLNHDAMYWYRQDPGQGLRLIYYSQIVNDFQKGDIAEGYSVSREKKESFPLTVTSAQKNPTAFYLCASLSRDRGTNEQFFGPGTRLTVL.